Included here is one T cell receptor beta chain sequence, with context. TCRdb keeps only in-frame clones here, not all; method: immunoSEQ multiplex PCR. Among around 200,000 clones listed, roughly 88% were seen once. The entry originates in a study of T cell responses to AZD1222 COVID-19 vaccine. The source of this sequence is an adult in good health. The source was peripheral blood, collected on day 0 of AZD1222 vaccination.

Here the CDR3 DNA reads TGTGCCAGCAGTTCTCCAGGGGGCCTTAGCAATCAGCCCCAGCATTTT. Translating gives CASSSPGGLSNQPQHF. The V call is TRBV14, the J call TRBJ1-5; 8 bases align to TRBD1. The germline gives CDR1 SGHDN, CDR2 FVKESK. The CDR3 sequence is 16 residues long. Germline trimming cut 6 bases from V and 0 bases from J; bases unmatched to any gene: 7. The whole variable domain, remainder taken from reference TRBV14 and TRBJ1-5, is EAGVTQFPSHSVIEKGQTVTLRCDPISGHDNLYWYRRVMGKEIKFLLHFVKESKQDESGMPNNRFLAERTGGTYSTLKVQPAELEDSGVYFCASSSPGGLSNQPQHFGDGTRLSIL.